What follows are 26 T cell receptor beta chains derived from one specimen sequenced in a study of vaccination and CD4 T cells after COVID-19. Treatment here: roughly 10-day PBMC culture with coronavirus spike peptide pools or control peptides (ViraFEST assay). Sequenced with the Oncomine TCR Beta short-read assay was DNA taken from cultured CD4+ T cells. MiXCR, run by TCRdb on the PCR reads, gives a single entry per CDR3 protein. The sample includes about 20,000 distinct CDR3 sequences, less than 55% seen only once; the top ten take approximately 15%. Which antigens these TCRs recognize remains unknown. Sequenced input: CD4+ T cells from blood, cultured in vitro. These receptors all stem from a human donor who had recovered from COVID-19.

This sequence joins TRBV12-3 or TRBV12-4 and TRBJ1-1; D remains ambiguous. V lost 3 bases and J lost 1, with 6 bases in between. The CDR3 has 13 residues. The CDR3 sequence is CASSFSRNTEAFF. The CDR3 DNA is TGTGCCAGCAGTTTTTCTAGGAACACTGAAGCTTTCTTT.

This clonotype was observed a few times. This chain links TRBV24-1 with TRBJ2-5, with D perhaps TRBD2 (7 bases). Trimming pared 2 bases from V and 5 bases from J, leaving 11 bases between. Germline lookup yields CDR1 KGHDR and CDR2 SFDVKD. The CDR3 is made up of 14 amino acids. As DNA, the CDR3 is TGTGCCACCAGTGATTGGGGGGGCGGGGAGACCCAGTACTTC. Amino acid sequence: CATSDWGGGETQYF.

The J gene is TRBJ2-2, the V gene TRBV11-3; either TRBD1 or TRBD2 may fit D (5 bases each). Germline V gene sequence: CDR1 SGHNT, CDR2 YENEEA. The CDR3 runs to 15 residues. V was shortened by 7 bases and J by 1 base, with 13 bases between the two germline ends. The CDR3 DNA follows: TGTGCCAGCAAATCCCGGGACGGGAACACCGGGGAGCTGTTTTTT. As protein: CASKSRDGNTGELFF.

The rearrangement joins TRBV7-2 to TRBJ1-5, with 10 nucleotides matching TRBD1. The V and J ends lost 5 bases and 1 base, in that order; junction bases with no gene match: 2. The V gene's germline CDR1 is SGHTA and CDR2 FQGNSA. The CDR3 is made up of 15 amino acids. The CDR3 nucleotides read TGTGCCAGCAGCCGGGACAGGGGAAGCAATCAGCCCCAGCATTTT. Its translation is CASSRDRGSNQPQHF.

The CDR3 DNA sequence: TGTGCCAGCAGCCAGGCCGTGGGCAGCACAGATACGCAGTATTTT. This gives the protein CASSQAVGSTDTQYF. The V call is TRBV7-3, the J call TRBJ2-3; D not certain. The germline V gene has CDR1 SGHTA and CDR2 FQGTGA. V was cut by 5 bases and J by 0 bases, with 12 bases left in between. CDR3 length equals 15 residues.

The chain combines TRBV6-5 with TRBJ1-5; TRBD1 is a possible D gene (5 bases). This CDR3 is 13 amino acids long. V was clipped by 4 bases and J by 7 bases, with 11 bases between them. Germline V gene data show CDR1 as MNHEY and CDR2 as SVGAGI. DNA for the CDR3: TGTGCCAGCAGTTCCAGGGTTTTGCAGCCCCAGCATTTT. Protein: CASSSRVLQPQHF.

The V gene is TRBV6-2 or TRBV6-3, the J gene TRBJ1-1; 11 bases map to TRBD1. CDR3 length: 16 residues. The ends lost 7 bases at V and 7 bases at J; junction bases unmatched: 14. Germline V lookup: CDR1 MNHEY, CDR2 SVGEGT. The CDR3 is CASNGQGAYSFVEAFF. CDR3 nucleotides: TGTGCCAGCAATGGACAGGGGGCCTATTCTTTCGTTGAAGCTTTCTTT.

The V and J genes are TRBV6-1 and TRBJ1-2, with D possibly matching TRBD1 (6 bases). The CDR3 spans 14 residues. Germline V gene lookup returns CDR1 MNHNS and CDR2 SASEGT. V lost 6 bases, J lost 8 bases, and 19 bases lay in between. CDR3 protein: CASSPPLTGFGYTF. CDR3 in DNA: TGTGCCAGCAGCCCCCCCCTTACAGGGTTCGGCTACACCTTC.

This chain links TRBV2 with TRBJ2-7; TRBD2 matches at 8 bases. Germline loops: CDR1 SNHLY, CDR2 FYNNEI. The CDR3 contains 14 residues. V shed 6 bases and J 4 bases; nucleotides not matched to a gene: 8. As DNA, the CDR3 is TGTGCCAGCAGCCTGGCGGGGGGCCGGTACGAGCAGTACTTC. The encoded protein is CASSLAGGRYEQYF.

The chain carries TRBV20-1 and TRBJ1-1, with D tentatively TRBD1 (6 bases). Trimming cost V 3 bases and J 1 base, with 15 bases left between them. The V gene's germline CDR1 is DFQATT and CDR2 SNEGSKA (reference sequence). This CDR3 comprises 15 residues. The CDR3 protein is CSASSGGAGNTEAFF. Written as DNA, the CDR3 is TGCAGTGCTAGTTCCGGGGGCGCGGGGAACACTGAAGCTTTCTTT.

V and J are TRBV28 and TRBJ2-7; possibly TRBD1 for D (6 bases). This CDR3 spans 15 amino acids. V gave up 5 bases and J gave up 0 bases, with 14 bases separating them. Germline V gives CDR1 MDHEN, CDR2 SYDVKM. CDR3 protein: CASSPGDRNSYEQYF. DNA for the CDR3: TGTGCCAGCAGTCCAGGGGACCGTAACTCCTACGAGCAGTACTTC.

The chain employs TRBV2 and TRBJ2-2, with 8 bases lining up with TRBD1. Germline assignment: CDR1 SNHLY and CDR2 FYNNEI. The CDR3 extends over 15 amino acids. V gave up 6 bases and J gave up 3 bases; unmatched junction bases: 6. CDR3 residues: CASRDRESDTGELFF. The CDR3 coding sequence is TGTGCCAGCAGGGACAGGGAGTCCGACACCGGGGAGCTGTTTTTT.

The V gene is TRBV27, the J gene TRBJ2-1, with 11 nucleotides matching TRBD2. The CDR3 covers 19 residues. Germline CDR1 is MNHEY and CDR2 is SMNVEV (reference sequence). J was trimmed by 7 bases and V by 6 bases; bases with no gene match: 20. CDR3 sequence reads: CASSRMVGYSGGAENEQFF. CDR3 bases: TGTGCCAGCAGCCGTATGGTGGGCTATAGCGGGGGGGCGGAGAATGAGCAGTTCTTC.

This clonotype came up once. The chain links TRBV19 to TRBJ2-7, with 7 bases lining up with TRBD2. CDR1 and CDR2 (germline): LNHDA, SQIVND (reference sequence). The CDR3 totals 15 residues. With 2 bases clipped from V and 0 bases from J, the junction kept 4 bases outside the gene matches. CDR3 sequence: CASSIIGGGSYEQYF. Written as DNA, the CDR3 is TGTGCCAGTAGTATAATCGGCGGGGGCTCCTACGAGCAGTACTTC.

The chain employs TRBV20-1 and TRBJ2-7, with 8 bases aligning to TRBD2. Germline lookup yields CDR1 DFQATT and CDR2 SNEGSKA (reference sequence). CDR3 size: 18 residues. The V segment lost 0 bases and the J segment 7 bases; nucleotides outside the gene matches: 20. CDR3 sequence reads: CSARDVGSTLGGAGEQYF. CDR3 coding DNA: TGCAGTGCTAGAGATGTTGGATCGACGCTCGGGGGGGCAGGTGAGCAGTACTTC.

This chain joins TRBV20-1 and TRBJ1-2; the D gene is possibly TRBD1 (6 bases). This CDR3 has 11 residues. Trimming took off 6 bases at V and 7 bases at J, with 12 bases between the two ends. CDR1 and CDR2 (germline): DFQATT, SNEGSKA (reference sequence). DNA for the CDR3: TGCAGTGCCTCCAGGGACATTGGCTACACCTTC. It codes for CSASRDIGYTF.

J is TRBJ2-2 and V is TRBV27, with no clear D. CDR1 is MNHEY, CDR2 SMNVEV, per germline (reference sequence). The CDR3 sequence is 14 residues long. The V end lost 8 bases, the J end lost 7 bases, and 17 bases lay between the germline ends. This CDR3 reads CASRIRFPGGELFF. CDR3 in DNA: TGTGCCAGCCGAATAAGGTTTCCTGGCGGGGAGCTGTTTTTT.

Only a few counts were recorded for this clonotype. The V call is TRBV15, the J call TRBJ1-5; D is unresolved. V was clipped by 8 bases and J by 2 bases, with 13 bases between them. The CDR3 sequence is 14 residues long. The germline gives CDR1 LNHNV, CDR2 YYDKDF (reference sequence). CDR3 nucleotides: TGTGCCACCTGTCGGGAGGTGGGCAATCAGCCCCAGCATTTT. This codes for CATCREVGNQPQHF.

The gene calls are TRBV27 and TRBJ1-1; possibly TRBD1 for D (5 bases). The V and J ends lost 1 base and 4 bases respectively, with 7 bases between them. Germline assignment: CDR1 MNHEY and CDR2 SMNVEV (reference sequence). The CDR3 runs to 13 residues. For the CDR3, the DNA is TGTGCCAGCAGTTTATTCAGGGCCACTGAAGCTTTCTTT. Residues: CASSLFRATEAFF.

The chain uses TRBV11-1 and TRBJ2-7; TRBD1 aligns across 9 bases. Germline V gene data show CDR1 as SGHAT and CDR2 as FQDESV (reference sequence). J lost 4 bases, V lost 5 bases, and 9 bases had no gene match. The CDR3 has 15 residues. This chain's CDR3 is CASSPDRGSIYEQYF. CDR3 DNA sequence: TGTGCCAGCAGCCCCGACAGGGGGTCAATTTACGAGCAGTACTTC.

The chain carries TRBV7-2 and TRBJ2-4; the D gene is possibly TRBD1 (7 bases). Germline CDR1 and CDR2: SGHTA and FQGNSA. CDR3 size: 18 residues. The germline V and J ends were trimmed by 5 bases and 6 bases, with 26 bases remaining between them. CDR3: CASSVLPGDRARLNIQYF. CDR3 in DNA: TGTGCCAGCAGCGTGCTTCCGGGGGACAGAGCTCGCCTAAACATTCAGTACTTC. Full variable domain (rest looked up from reference TRBV7-2 and TRBJ2-4): GAGVSQSPSNKVTEKGKDVELRCDPISGHTALYWYRQSLGQGLEFLIYFQGNSAPDKSGLPSDRFSAERTGGSVSTLTIQRTQQEDSAVYLCASSVLPGDRARLNIQYFGAGTRLSVL.

This chain uses TRBV7-8 with TRBJ1-1; a possible D gene is TRBD1 (5 bases). With 6 bases removed from V and 5 bases from J, the gap between germline ends came to 16 bases. CDR1 and CDR2 (germline): SGHVS, FQNEAQ. This CDR3 spans 14 amino acids. CDR3 region: CASSLEGRGTEAFF. The DNA of the CDR3 is TGTGCCAGCAGTTTGGAGGGGAGAGGAACTGAAGCTTTCTTT.

The chain couples TRBV4-3 to TRBJ1-6, with D uncertain. The CDR3 consists of 19 residues. The V gene lost 0 bases and the J gene lost 0 bases, with 15 bases spanning the gap. CDR1 is LGHNA and CDR2 is YSLEER in the germline V gene. The CDR3 DNA follows: TGCGCCAGCAGCCAAGAGCCACCGGCGCCGAGCTCCTATAATTCACCCCTCCACTTT. The encoded protein is CASSQEPPAPSSYNSPLHF.

The rearrangement uses TRBV27 and TRBJ1-2; TRBD1 matches 10 bases. CDR1 is MNHEY and CDR2 is SMNVEV in the germline V gene (reference sequence). The CDR3 has 20 residues. The V and J ends lost 5 bases and 2 bases, in that order; junction bases with no gene match: 20. In nucleotides, the CDR3 is TGTGCCAGCAGTCCCCCGGAGTCCGGGACAGGGGTCAGAAAGAACTATGGCTACACCTTC. Protein product: CASSPPESGTGVRKNYGYTF.

This chain joins TRBV5-1 and TRBJ2-3; D uncertain. The CDR3 is made up of 13 amino acids. Trimming cost V 2 bases and J 6 bases, with 10 bases left between them. Per the germline V gene, CDR1 is SGHRS and CDR2 is YFSETQ. CDR3 protein: CASSFWGRDTQYF. CDR3 bases: TGCGCCAGCAGCTTCTGGGGAAGGGATACGCAGTATTTT.

The chain recombines TRBV27 with TRBJ2-7, with TRBD2 matching 15 bases. Trimming removed 8 bases from V and 1 base from J; junction bases left unmatched: 12. Germline loops: CDR1 MNHEY, CDR2 SMNVEV (reference sequence). The CDR3 contains 18 residues. CDR3 protein: CASSLLRTSGGESYEQYF. The CDR3 DNA sequence: TGTGCCAGCTCCCTTCTGCGGACTAGCGGGGGGGAATCCTACGAGCAGTACTTC.